Each of the 26 T cell receptor beta chains below was sequenced from the same sample in a study of molecular identifiers for immune sequencing clone quantification. TCRdb independently ran MiXCR on the PCR reads; one entry per CDR3 protein. The repertoire holds 460,000 or so distinct CDR3 sequences, with 20% to 25% as singletons. Sequenced sample: naive CD8+ T cells from blood, with Jurkat cell RNA spiked in. Subset here: FACS-sorted CD8+CD4-CCR7+CD45RA+ naive T cells. These receptors were collected from a human donor in good health. Some libraries in this study had Jurkat cell RNA spiked in.

On this clonotype itself: A much bigger clone sits one base away, suggesting this may be a read error. The chain carries TRBV7-9 and TRBJ2-2; no firm D call. The germline V gene has CDR1 SEHNR and CDR2 FQNEAQ (reference sequence). The CDR3 has 15 amino acids. The DNA of the CDR3 is TGTACCAGCAGCTTATTGGAGAAGAACACCGGGGAGCTGTTTTTT. Translated: CTSSLLEKNTGELFF. Full variable domain (outside the CDR3, taken from reference TRBV7-9 and TRBJ2-2): DTGVSQNPRHKITKRGQNVTFRCDPISEHNRLYWYRQTLGQGPEFLTYFQNEAQLEKSRLLSDRFSAERPKGSFSTLEIQRTEQGDSAMYLCTSSLLEKNTGELFFGEGSRLTVL.

This clonotype has just a few counts. The chain uses TRBV28 and TRBJ2-7; TRBD2 is a possible D gene (5 bases). From germline, CDR1 is MDHEN and CDR2 SYDVKM. V lost 3 bases and J lost 0, with 9 bases in between. The CDR3 spans 14 residues. As DNA, the CDR3 is TGTGCCAGCAGTTTGCTCCGGGACTCCTACGAGCAGTACTTC. This translates into CASSLLRDSYEQYF.

The chain couples TRBV5-1 to TRBJ1-2; possibly TRBD1 for D (5 bases). Germline assignment: CDR1 SGHRS and CDR2 YFSETQ. Trimming removed 0 bases at V and 2 bases at J, with 8 bases between. This CDR3 region has 14 residues. The CDR3 sequence: CASSLDRPNYGYTF. Written as DNA, the CDR3 is TGCGCCAGCAGCTTGGACAGGCCGAACTATGGCTACACCTTC. The full variable domain, completed using reference TRBV5-1 and TRBJ1-2, is KAGVTQTPRYLIKTRGQQVTLSCSPISGHRSVSWYQQTPGQGLQFLFEYFSETQRNKGNFPGRFSGRQFSNSRSEMNVSTLELGDSALYLCASSLDRPNYGYTFGSGTRLTVV.

This clonotype was seen ten or more times. The DNA for the CDR3 is TGTGCCAGCAGTTACTACGCTAATGAGCAGTTCTTC. The encoded protein is CASSYYANEQFF. The gene calls are TRBV6-2 or TRBV6-3 and TRBJ2-1; D unresolved. The CDR3 is made up of 12 amino acids. Germline V CDR1 and CDR2: MNHEY, SVGEGT. The V and J ends lost 1 base and 7 bases respectively, with 5 bases between them.

At least ten counts were recorded for this clonotype. The chain recombines TRBV28 with TRBJ2-6; 10 bases align to TRBD1. The CDR3 spans 15 residues. Germline V gene lookup returns CDR1 MDHEN and CDR2 SYDVKM. V was pared by 6 bases and J by 2 bases, with 1 base of the junction left unmatched. Here the CDR3 DNA reads TGTGCCAGCAGGACAGGGGGCGCTGGGGCCAACGTCCTGACTTTC. Protein product: CASRTGGAGANVLTF.

This clonotype was found a few times. The chain joins TRBV13 to TRBJ2-1, with 9 bases lining up with TRBD2. The J segment lost 7 bases and the V segment lost 2 bases, leaving 6 bases of the junction unmatched. The CDR3 consists of 15 residues. Per the germline V gene, CDR1 is PRHDT and CDR2 is FYEKMQ (reference sequence). CDR3 nucleotide sequence: TGTGCCAGCAGCTTAACCGGCGGGGGGGAGAATGAGCAGTTCTTC. It yields the protein CASSLTGGGENEQFF.

V gene TRBV2 combines with J gene TRBJ1-4; D not resolved. Germline V gene sequence: CDR1 SNHLY, CDR2 FYNNEI. V was trimmed by 4 bases and J by 6 bases, leaving 21 bases between them. The CDR3 is 17 amino acids. The CDR3 here is CASSVRRDTLKDEKLFF. CDR3 DNA sequence: TGTGCCAGCAGTGTGAGGAGAGATACACTGAAGGATGAAAAACTGTTTTTT. Together with reference TRBV2 and TRBJ1-4, the CDR3 gives the full variable domain: EPEVTQTPSHQVTQMGQEVILRCVPISNHLYFYWYRQILGQKVEFLVSFYNNEISEKSEIFDDQFSVERPDGSNFTLKIRSTKLEDSAMYFCASSVRRDTLKDEKLFFGSGTQLSVL.

The chain has TRBV20-1 and TRBJ2-3; D is unresolved. V lost 5 bases and J lost 0, with 12 bases in between. The length of the CDR3 is 14 residues. Germline V CDR1 and CDR2: DFQATT, SNEGSKA (reference sequence). CDR3 sequence reads: CSAYLRPSTDTQYF. CDR3 nucleotides: TGCAGTGCTTACCTTAGGCCTAGCACAGATACGCAGTATTTT.

This clonotype was counted ten times or more. The CDR3 region has the DNA TGTGCCAGCAGTTCGAGGGGCGGGTACGAGCAGTACTTC. Its protein is CASSSRGGYEQYF. J is TRBJ2-7 and V is TRBV6-5; D tentatively fits TRBD1 or TRBD2 (5 bases each). V lost 4 bases to trimming and J lost 4 bases, with 11 bases between them. The CDR3 contains 13 residues. The V gene's germline CDR1 is MNHEY and CDR2 SVGAGI.

Notes on this clonotype: Possible read error: a much larger clone is one base away. The chain combines TRBV14 with TRBJ2-1; 9 nucleotides match TRBD2. The CDR3 extends over 16 amino acids. The germline CDR1 and CDR2 sequences are SGHDN and FVKESK. Here the CDR3 DNA reads TGTGCCAGCAGCCAAGATACGAGCGGGAGGATGTATGAGCAGCTCTTC. It specifies CASSQDTSGRMYEQLF.

This clonotype has a handful of counts. The V call is TRBV6-2 or TRBV6-3, the J call TRBJ2-3, with 9 bases that match TRBD2. J was trimmed by 0 bases and V by 2 bases; bases with no gene match: 3. Germline CDR1 and CDR2: MNHEY and SVGEGT. This CDR3 has 16 amino acids. The CDR3 sequence: CASSYGTSRSTDTQYF. The DNA of the CDR3 is TGTGCCAGCAGTTACGGGACTAGCAGAAGCACAGATACGCAGTATTTT.

With respect to this clonotype: This may come from a read error, since a much larger clone is one base off. V and J are TRBV2 and TRBJ1-5; D gene ambiguous. Germline assignment: CDR1 SNHLY and CDR2 FYNNEI. The CDR3 extends over 14 amino acids. This CDR3 reads CASESGISNQLQHF. The CDR3 DNA follows: TGTGCCAGCGAGTCGGGGATTAGCAATCAGCTCCAGCATTTT. Together with reference TRBV2 and TRBJ1-5, the CDR3 gives the full variable domain: EPEVTQTPSHQVTQMGQEVILRCVPISNHLYFYWYRQILGQKVEFLVSFYNNEISEKSEIFDDQFSVERPDGSNFTLKIRSTKLEDSAMYFCASESGISNQLQHFGDGTRLSIL.

V is TRBV20-1 and J is TRBJ2-1, with D perhaps matching TRBD1 or TRBD2 (5 bases each). CDR1 and CDR2 (germline): DFQATT, SNEGSKA (reference sequence). The ends were cut back, 1 base at V and 5 bases at J, with 21 bases in the middle. This CDR3 is built from 17 residues. Here the CDR3 DNA reads TGCAGTGCTAGAGCCGCCGGGACGCCATTTATCCACAATGAGCAGTTCTTC. Translated, it gives CSARAAGTPFIHNEQFF.

This clonotype came up many times. This chain connects TRBV12-3 or TRBV12-4 to TRBJ2-7; no reliable D call. Trimming took 4 bases from V and 2 from J, leaving 12 bases between them. This CDR3 is built from 14 residues. CDR3 DNA sequence: TGTGCCAGCAGTTCCCTTTCTAGGCCCTACGAGCAGTACTTC. This codes for CASSSLSRPYEQYF.

This clonotype was observed a handful of times. J is TRBJ2-7 and V is TRBV20-1; 13 bases are shared with TRBD2. The CDR3 totals 15 residues. Per the germline V gene, CDR1 is DFQATT and CDR2 is SNEGSKA (reference sequence). The ends lost 5 bases at V and 3 bases at J; junction bases unmatched: 7. For the CDR3, the DNA is TGCAGTGCTCAAGGACTAGCGGGGGCCCTCTACGAGCAGTACTTC. Its translation is CSAQGLAGALYEQYF.

J is TRBJ1-5 and V is TRBV30, with unresolved D. This CDR3 spans 15 amino acids. Germline V gives CDR1 GTSNPN, CDR2 SVGIG (reference sequence). Trimming shortened V by 2 bases and J by 2 bases, and 13 bases separated the two germline ends. The CDR3 DNA follows: TGTGCCTGGAGTCAAGGGAATGGGGGCAATCAGCCCCAGCATTTT. This codes for CAWSQGNGGNQPQHF. The entire variable domain, with the rest obtained from reference TRBV30 and TRBJ1-5, is as follows: SQTIHQWPATLVQPVGSPLSLECTVEGTSNPNLYWYRQAAGRGLQLLFYSVGIGQISSEVPQNLSASRPQDRQFILSSKKLLLSDSGFYLCAWSQGNGGNQPQHFGDGTRLSIL.

The chain carries TRBV4-3 and TRBJ1-6; D unclear. Trimming stripped 0 bases from V and 9 bases from J, with 9 bases between. This CDR3 is 14 amino acids long. From germline, CDR1 is LGHNA and CDR2 YSLEER. The CDR3 spells CASSQDIAVSPLHF. CDR3 sequence (DNA): TGCGCCAGCAGCCAAGATATTGCGGTTTCACCCCTCCACTTT.

The genes are TRBV12-3 or TRBV12-4 and TRBJ2-3; 11 positions agree with TRBD2. V dropped 1 base and J dropped 8; count of bases not matched to a gene: 11. The CDR3 totals 17 residues. CDR3 loop: CASSLDRSGGAPGTQYF. Here the CDR3 DNA reads TGTGCCAGCAGTTTAGATCGTAGCGGGGGGGCCCCAGGTACGCAGTATTTT.

This clonotype was found many times. This chain links TRBV20-1 with TRBJ2-3, with TRBD2 matching 10 bases. This CDR3 contains 17 residues. V gave up 2 bases and J gave up 3 bases; unmatched junction bases: 11. Germline V gene sequence: CDR1 DFQATT, CDR2 SNEGSKA (reference sequence). CDR3 sequence: CSARLAGDPKPTDTQYF. CDR3 DNA sequence: TGCAGTGCTAGACTAGCGGGAGACCCTAAACCTACAGATACGCAGTATTTT.

The rearrangement uses TRBV11-2 and TRBJ2-1; 10 bases match TRBD2. CDR3 length: 14 amino acids. Germline V lookup: CDR1 SGHAT, CDR2 FQNNGV. Trimming cost V 5 bases and J 7 bases; bases outside gene matches: 5. CDR3 residues: CASSPTSGWNEQFF. As DNA, the CDR3 is TGTGCCAGCAGCCCGACTAGCGGGTGGAATGAGCAGTTCTTC.

In nucleotides, the CDR3 is TGTGCCAGTAGCGCAGGGGCCATCTACGAGCAGTACTTC. As protein: CASSAGAIYEQYF. The V gene is TRBV19, the J gene TRBJ2-7; D is perhaps TRBD1 (6 bases). V was shortened by 6 bases and J by 3 bases, with 12 bases between the two germline ends. This CDR3 is 13 amino acids long. Germline CDR1 is LNHDA and CDR2 is SQIVND (reference sequence).

This clonotype was detected many times. The rearrangement joins TRBV6-6 to TRBJ2-7, with D unclear. The V end was cut by 2 bases, the J end by 2 bases, with 7 bases between. Per the germline V gene, CDR1 is MNHNY and CDR2 is SVGAGI (reference sequence). This CDR3 comprises 13 residues. The CDR3 reads CASSYLQTYEQYF. The CDR3 nucleotides read TGTGCCAGCAGTTACCTACAGACCTACGAGCAGTACTTC.

In its sample, this clonotype was seen a few times. CDR3 sequence (DNA): TGTGCCAGCAGCCAACTCTTGAGTTGGGACAGGGGGAACGAGCAGTACTTC. It yields the protein CASSQLLSWDRGNEQYF. V and J are TRBV4-2 and TRBJ2-7; 11 positions agree with TRBD1. Trimming at V came to 2 bases and at J to 5 bases, leaving 11 bases not matched to a gene. The CDR3 loop spans 17 amino acids. In germline, CDR1 is LGHNA, CDR2 YNFKEQ.

This clonotype was observed at least ten times. The chain uses TRBV28 and TRBJ1-5; D not resolved. Germline V gene sequence: CDR1 MDHEN, CDR2 SYDVKM. Trimming shortened V by 5 bases and J by 5 bases, and 4 bases separated the two germline ends. The length of the CDR3 is 11 residues. This CDR3 is CASSPDQPQHF. CDR3 bases: TGTGCCAGCAGTCCCGATCAGCCCCAGCATTTT.

This clonotype was counted only a few times. The chain joins TRBV12-5 to TRBJ1-6; D is undetermined. Trimming shortened V by 5 bases and J by 6 bases, and 2 bases separated the two germline ends. Germline assignment: CDR1 LGHNT and CDR2 FRNRAP. The length of the CDR3 is 11 residues. CDR3: CASGANSPLHF. For the CDR3, the DNA is TGTGCTAGTGGTGCTAATTCACCCCTCCACTTT.

The CDR3 here is CSGNDGTSGGSSTDTQYF. As DNA, the CDR3 is TGCAGTGGAAACGACGGGACTAGCGGGGGGTCTAGCACAGATACGCAGTATTTT. This sequence joins TRBV20-1 and TRBJ2-3; TRBD2 matches 15 bases. The germline V gene has CDR1 DFQATT and CDR2 SNEGSKA (reference sequence). Trimming removed 7 bases from V and 0 bases from J; junction bases left unmatched: 11. The CDR3 has 18 residues.